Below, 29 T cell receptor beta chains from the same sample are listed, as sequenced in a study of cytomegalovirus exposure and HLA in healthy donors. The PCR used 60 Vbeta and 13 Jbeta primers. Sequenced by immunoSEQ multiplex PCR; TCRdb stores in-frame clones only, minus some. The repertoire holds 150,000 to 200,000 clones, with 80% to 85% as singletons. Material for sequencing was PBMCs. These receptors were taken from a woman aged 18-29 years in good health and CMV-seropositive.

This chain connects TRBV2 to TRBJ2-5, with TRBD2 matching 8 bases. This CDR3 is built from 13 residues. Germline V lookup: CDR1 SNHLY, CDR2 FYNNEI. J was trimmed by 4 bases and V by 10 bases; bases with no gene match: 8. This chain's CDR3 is CAITTGGRETQYF. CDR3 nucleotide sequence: TGTGCCATCACCACGGGGGGGCGAGAGACCCAGTACTTC.

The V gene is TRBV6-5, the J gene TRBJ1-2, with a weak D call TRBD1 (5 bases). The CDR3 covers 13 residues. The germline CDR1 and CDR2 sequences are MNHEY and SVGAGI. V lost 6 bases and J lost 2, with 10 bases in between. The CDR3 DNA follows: TGTGCCAGCAGCCGACAGAACAACTATGGCTACACCTTC. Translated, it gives CASSRQNNYGYTF.

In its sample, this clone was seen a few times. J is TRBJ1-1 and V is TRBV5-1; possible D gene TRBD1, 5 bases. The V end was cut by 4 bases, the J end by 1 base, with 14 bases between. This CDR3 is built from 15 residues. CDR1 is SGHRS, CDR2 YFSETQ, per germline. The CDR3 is CASSPGEGANTEAFF. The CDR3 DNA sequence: TGCGCCAGCAGCCCTGGTGAAGGGGCGAACACTGAAGCTTTCTTT.

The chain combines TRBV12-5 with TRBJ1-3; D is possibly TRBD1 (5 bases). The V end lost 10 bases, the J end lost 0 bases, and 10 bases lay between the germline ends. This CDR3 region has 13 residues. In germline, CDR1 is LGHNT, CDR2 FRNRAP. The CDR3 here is CAKQESSGNTIYF. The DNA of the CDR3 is TGTGCTAAACAGGAGAGCTCTGGAAACACCATATATTTT. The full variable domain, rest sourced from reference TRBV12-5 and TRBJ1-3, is DARVTQTPRHKVTEMGQEVTMRCQPILGHNTVFWYRQTMMQGLELLAYFRNRAPLDDSGMPKDRFSAEMPDATLATLKIQPSEPRDSAVYFCAKQESSGNTIYFGEGSWLTVV.

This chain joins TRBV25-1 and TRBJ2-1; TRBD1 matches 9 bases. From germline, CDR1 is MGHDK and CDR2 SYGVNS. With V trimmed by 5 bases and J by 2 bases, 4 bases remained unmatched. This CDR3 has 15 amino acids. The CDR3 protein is CASSQTGGPYNEQFF. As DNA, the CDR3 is TGTGCCAGCAGTCAAACAGGGGGCCCCTACAATGAGCAGTTCTTC.

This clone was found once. This chain's CDR3 is CASSYQARDYEQYF. DNA for the CDR3: TGTGCCAGCAGCTATCAGGCCAGGGACTACGAGCAGTACTTC. The gene calls are TRBV27 and TRBJ2-7; maybe TRBD1 (5 bases). V shed 6 bases and J shed 3 bases, with 15 bases lying between them. CDR3 length equals 14 residues. CDR1 and CDR2 from the germline V gene are MNHEY and SMNVEV (reference sequence).

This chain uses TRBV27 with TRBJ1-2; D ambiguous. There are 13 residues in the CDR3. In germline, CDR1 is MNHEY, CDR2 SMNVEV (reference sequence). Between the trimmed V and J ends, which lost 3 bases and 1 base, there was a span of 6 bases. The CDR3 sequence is CASSFGVNYGYTF. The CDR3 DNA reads TGTGCCAGCAGTTTTGGAGTTAACTATGGCTACACCTTC.

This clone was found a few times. This chain's CDR3 is CASSLVNSGTGGGNTIYF. CDR3 coding DNA: TGTGCCAGCAGCTTAGTTAATTCTGGGACAGGGGGGGGAAACACCATATATTTT. V usage is TRBV7-2 and J usage is TRBJ1-3; 11 bases align to TRBD1. Germline assignment: CDR1 SGHTA and CDR2 FQGNSA. After removal of 1 base from V and 4 bases from J, the junction contained 9 bases not matched to a gene. CDR3 length: 18 residues. The variable domain in full, completed from reference TRBV7-2 and TRBJ1-3, reads GAGVSQSPSNKVTEKGKDVELRCDPISGHTALYWYRQSLGQGLEFLIYFQGNSAPDKSGLPSDRFSAERTGGSVSTLTIQRTQQEDSAVYLCASSLVNSGTGGGNTIYFGEGSWLTVV.

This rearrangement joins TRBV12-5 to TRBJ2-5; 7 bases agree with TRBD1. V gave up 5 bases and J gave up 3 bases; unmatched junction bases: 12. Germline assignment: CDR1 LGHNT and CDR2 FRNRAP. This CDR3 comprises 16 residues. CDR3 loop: CASGPAWGQGEETQYF. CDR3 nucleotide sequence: TGTGCTAGTGGTCCGGCGTGGGGGCAGGGGGAAGAGACCCAGTACTTC.

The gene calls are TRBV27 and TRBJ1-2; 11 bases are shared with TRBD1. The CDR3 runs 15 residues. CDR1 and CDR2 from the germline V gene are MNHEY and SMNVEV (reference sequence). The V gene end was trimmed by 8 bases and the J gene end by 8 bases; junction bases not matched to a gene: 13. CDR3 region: CASYRMGQGVGGYTF. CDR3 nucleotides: TGTGCCAGCTATCGTATGGGACAGGGGGTAGGGGGCTACACCTTC.

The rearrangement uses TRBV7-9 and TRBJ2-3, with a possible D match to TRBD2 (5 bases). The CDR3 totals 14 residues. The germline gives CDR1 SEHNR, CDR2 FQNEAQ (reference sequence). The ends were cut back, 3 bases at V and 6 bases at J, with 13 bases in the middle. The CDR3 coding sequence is TGTGCCAGCAGCTTCTTCCCCCAGCGGGATACGCAGTATTTT. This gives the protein CASSFFPQRDTQYF.

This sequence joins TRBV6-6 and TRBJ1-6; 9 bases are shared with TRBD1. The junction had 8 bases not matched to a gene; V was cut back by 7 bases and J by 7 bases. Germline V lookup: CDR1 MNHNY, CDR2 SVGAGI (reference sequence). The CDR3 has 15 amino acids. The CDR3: CASTTGDRENSPLHF. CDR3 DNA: TGTGCCAGCACTACCGGGGACAGGGAGAATTCACCCCTCCACTTT.

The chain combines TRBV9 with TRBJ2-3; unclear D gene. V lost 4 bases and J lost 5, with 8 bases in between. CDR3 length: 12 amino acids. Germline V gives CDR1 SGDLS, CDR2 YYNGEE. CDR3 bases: TGTGCCAGCAGCTACTCAAGAGATACGCAGTATTTT. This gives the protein CASSYSRDTQYF.

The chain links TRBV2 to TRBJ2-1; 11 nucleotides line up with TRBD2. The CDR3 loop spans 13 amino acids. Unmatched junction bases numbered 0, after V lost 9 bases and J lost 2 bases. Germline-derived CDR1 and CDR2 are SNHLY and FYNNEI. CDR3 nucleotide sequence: TGTGCCAGTAGCGGGGGGGCCTACAATGAGCAGTTCTTC. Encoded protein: CASSGGAYNEQFF.

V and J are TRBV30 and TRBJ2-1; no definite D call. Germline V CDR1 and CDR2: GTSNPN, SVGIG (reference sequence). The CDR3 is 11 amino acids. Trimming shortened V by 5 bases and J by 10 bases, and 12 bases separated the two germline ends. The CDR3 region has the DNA TGTGCCTGGGAGAGCTCGGTGGAGCAGTTCTTC. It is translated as CAWESSVEQFF.

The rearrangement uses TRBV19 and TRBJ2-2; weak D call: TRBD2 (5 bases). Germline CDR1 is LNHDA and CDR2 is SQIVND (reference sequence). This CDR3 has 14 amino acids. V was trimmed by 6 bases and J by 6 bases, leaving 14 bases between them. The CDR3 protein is CASRASSGAGELFF. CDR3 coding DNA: TGTGCCAGTAGGGCCAGTTCCGGGGCCGGGGAGCTGTTTTTT.

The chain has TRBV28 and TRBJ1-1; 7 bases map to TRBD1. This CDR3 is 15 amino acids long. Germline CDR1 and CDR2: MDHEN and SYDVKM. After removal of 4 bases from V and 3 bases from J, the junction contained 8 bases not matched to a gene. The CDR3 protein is CASSSRGVADTEAFF. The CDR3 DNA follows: TGTGCCAGCAGTTCCAGGGGGGTGGCGGACACTGAAGCTTTCTTT.

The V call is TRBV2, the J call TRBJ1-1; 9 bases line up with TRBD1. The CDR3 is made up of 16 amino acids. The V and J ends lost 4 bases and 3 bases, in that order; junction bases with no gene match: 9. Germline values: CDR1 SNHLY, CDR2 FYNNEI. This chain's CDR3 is CASSGGLQGADTEAFF. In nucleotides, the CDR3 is TGTGCCAGCAGTGGGGGCCTACAGGGGGCGGACACTGAAGCTTTCTTT.

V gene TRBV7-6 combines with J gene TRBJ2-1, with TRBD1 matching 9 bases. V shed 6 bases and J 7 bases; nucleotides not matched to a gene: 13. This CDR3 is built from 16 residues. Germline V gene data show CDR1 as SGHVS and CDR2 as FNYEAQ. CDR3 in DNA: TGTGCCAGCAGTCCGACCGGGACAGGGATAATAAATGAGCAGTTCTTC. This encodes CASSPTGTGIINEQFF. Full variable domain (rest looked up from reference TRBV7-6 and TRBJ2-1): GAGVSQSPRYKVTKRGQDVALRCDPISGHVSLYWYRQALGQGPEFLTYFNYEAQQDKSGLPNDRFSAERPEGSISTLTIQRTEQRDSAMYRCASSPTGTGIINEQFFGPGTRLTVL.

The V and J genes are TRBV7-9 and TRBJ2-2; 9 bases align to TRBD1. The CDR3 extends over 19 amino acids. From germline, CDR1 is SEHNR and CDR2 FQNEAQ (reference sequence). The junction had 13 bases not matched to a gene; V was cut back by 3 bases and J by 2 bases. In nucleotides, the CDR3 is TGTGCCAGCAGCTTTTCGGTCGGTCACAGGGGGCCAAACACCGGGGAGCTGTTTTTT. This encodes CASSFSVGHRGPNTGELFF. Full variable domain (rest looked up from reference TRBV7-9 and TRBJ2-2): DTGVSQNPRHKITKRGQNVTFRCDPISEHNRLYWYRQTLGQGPEFLTYFQNEAQLEKSRLLSDRFSAERPKGSFSTLEIQRTEQGDSAMYLCASSFSVGHRGPNTGELFFGEGSRLTVL.

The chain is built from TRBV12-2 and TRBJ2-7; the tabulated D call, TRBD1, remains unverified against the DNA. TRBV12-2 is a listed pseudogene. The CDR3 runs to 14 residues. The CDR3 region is CASRFQSGAREQYV. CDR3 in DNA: TGTGCAAGTCGCTTTCAGTCAGGGGCGCGTGAGCAGTACGTC.

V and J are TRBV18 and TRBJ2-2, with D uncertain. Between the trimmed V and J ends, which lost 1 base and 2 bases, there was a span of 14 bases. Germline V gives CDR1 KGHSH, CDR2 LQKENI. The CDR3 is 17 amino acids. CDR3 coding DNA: TGTGCCAGCTCACCACTGACTTCATCCACTAACACCGGGGAGCTGTTTTTT. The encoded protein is CASSPLTSSTNTGELFF. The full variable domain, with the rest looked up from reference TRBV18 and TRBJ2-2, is NAGVMQNPRHLVRRRGQEARLRCSPMKGHSHVYWYRQLPEEGLKFMVYLQKENIIDESGMPKERFSAEFPKEGPSILRIQQVVRGDSAAYFCASSPLTSSTNTGELFFGEGSRLTVL.

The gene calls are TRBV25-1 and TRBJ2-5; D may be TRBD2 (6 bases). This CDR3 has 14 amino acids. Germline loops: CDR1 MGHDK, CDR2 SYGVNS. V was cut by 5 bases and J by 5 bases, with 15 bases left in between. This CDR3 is CASSRLASGETQYF. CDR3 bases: TGTGCCAGCAGTCGGCTAGCGTCGGGCGAGACCCAGTACTTC.

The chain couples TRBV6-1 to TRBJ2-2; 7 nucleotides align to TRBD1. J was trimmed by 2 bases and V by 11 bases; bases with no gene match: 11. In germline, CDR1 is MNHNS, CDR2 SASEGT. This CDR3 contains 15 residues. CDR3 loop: CASTGWEGNTGELFF. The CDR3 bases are TGTGCCTCGACAGGGTGGGAAGGAAACACCGGGGAGCTGTTTTTT.

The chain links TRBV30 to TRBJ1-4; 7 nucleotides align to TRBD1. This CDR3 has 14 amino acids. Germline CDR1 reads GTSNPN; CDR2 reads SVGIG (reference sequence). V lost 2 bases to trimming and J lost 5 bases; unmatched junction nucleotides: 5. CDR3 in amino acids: CAWSKDRRNEKLFF. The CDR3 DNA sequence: TGTGCCTGGAGTAAGGACAGGAGAAATGAAAAACTGTTTTTT.

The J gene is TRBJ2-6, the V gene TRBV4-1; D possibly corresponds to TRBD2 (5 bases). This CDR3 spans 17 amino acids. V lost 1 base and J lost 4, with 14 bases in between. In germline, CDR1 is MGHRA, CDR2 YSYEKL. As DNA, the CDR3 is TGCGCCAGCAGCCAAGGAGGGTCACTGTCGGGGGCCAACGTCCTGACTTTC. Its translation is CASSQGGSLSGANVLTF.

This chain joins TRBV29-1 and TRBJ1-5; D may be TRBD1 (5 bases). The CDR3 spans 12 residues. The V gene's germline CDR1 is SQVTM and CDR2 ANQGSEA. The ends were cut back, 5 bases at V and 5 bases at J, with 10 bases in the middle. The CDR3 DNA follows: TGCAGCGTTCGGACATCGGATCAGCCCCAGCATTTT. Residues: CSVRTSDQPQHF.

The CDR3 nucleotides read TGTGCCAGCTCCCAATCCACAGGGGGCGCCGATCAGCCCCAGCATTTT. Its protein is CASSQSTGGADQPQHF. The chain combines TRBV18 with TRBJ1-5; 9 nucleotides line up with TRBD1. The CDR3 loop spans 16 amino acids. In germline, CDR1 is KGHSH, CDR2 LQKENI. The trim removed 6 bases at V and 5 bases at J, leaving 11 bases unmatched.

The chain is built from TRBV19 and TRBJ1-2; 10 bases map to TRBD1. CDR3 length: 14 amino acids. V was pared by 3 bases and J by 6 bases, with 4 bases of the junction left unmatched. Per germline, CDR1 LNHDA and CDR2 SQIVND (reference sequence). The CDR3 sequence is CASSIPGQGHGYTF. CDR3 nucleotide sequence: TGTGCCAGTAGTATTCCGGGACAGGGGCATGGCTACACCTTC.